This TCR beta chain came from a study of early T cells in non-severe SARS-CoV-2 infection. Study-wide background: Whole-blood bulk RNA, unsorted, was sequenced, and chains were unpaired.

The protocol attached unique molecular identifiers to individual cDNA molecules. A single record per CDR3 protein comes from TCRdb applying MiXCR to the 5' RACE reads. The table has approximately 71,000 distinct CDR3 sequences, roughly 12% seen once. Study-level findings and limits: Using VDJdb, the matching emphasized anti-spike CD8 responses while missing private and CD4 specificities.

With respect to this clonotype: Its antigen is not known.

With V trimmed by 7 bases and J by 3 bases, 18 bases remained unmatched. The CDR3 is made up of 19 amino acids. Sequencing was performed on whole blood. The chain couples TRBV12-3 or TRBV12-4 to TRBJ2-1; TRBD2 matches at 10 bases. The clonotype was recovered from an adult who was a healthcare worker with PCR-confirmed SARS-CoV-2 infection or an uninfected control (not recorded which). The CDR3 loop is CASTKDRLAGEGNYNEQFF. The CDR3 bases are TGTGCCAGCACCAAAGATCGTCTAGCGGGAGAGGGGAACTACAATGAGCAGTTCTTC.